Listed below are T cell receptor beta chains from one sample, sequenced in a study of CD8 T cells in ankylosing spondylitis. TCRdb ran MiXCR on the 5' RACE reads and lists one entry per CDR3 protein. The sample includes about 700,000 distinct CDR3 sequences, around 20% seen only once; the top ten take 19%. Sequencing was carried out using blood, either unsorted or a sorted T cell fraction (not recorded which). The receptors come from a male donor with ankylosing spondylitis. Each CDR3 is given with its conserved first and last residue. D genes are given only for firm matches. Clone size is not always given. Where it is, it says once, few, many or a class for expanded clones.

clone_size,d_call,j_call,v_call,cdr3_aa,cdr3_nt
few,.,TRBJ2-7,TRBV12-5,CASARGDEQYF,TGTGCTAGTGCCAGGGGGGATGAGCAGTACTTC
.,.,TRBJ1-5,TRBV24-1,CATSAWDTDQPQHF,TGTGCCACCAGTGCCTGGGACACCGATCAGCCCCAGCATTTT
.,.,TRBJ2-5,TRBV29-1,CSVEGGLGLTEETQYF,TGCAGCGTTGAAGGTGGTTTGGGGTTGACTGAAGAGACCCAGTACTTC
few,.,TRBJ2-7,TRBV5-5,CASSLDPGIGEQYF,TGTGCCAGCAGCTTGGACCCAGGGATCGGAGAGCAGTACTTC
.,TRBD2,TRBJ2-1,TRBV9,CASSVGLAGGRDNEQFF,TGTGCCAGCAGCGTAGGACTAGCGGGGGGGCGTGACAATGAGCAGTTCTTC
.,.,TRBJ1-5,TRBV7-8,CASSRGGLGSNQPQHF,TGTGCCAGCAGCCGCGGCGGCTTGGGAAGCAATCAGCCCCAGCATTTT
.,TRBD1,TRBJ1-2,TRBV28,CASSRGQGDYGYTF,TGTGCCAGCAGTCGCGGACAGGGTGACTATGGCTACACCTTC
.,.,TRBJ2-7,TRBV29-1,CSVEGQTYEQYF,TGCAGCGTTGAAGGACAGACTTACGAGCAGTACTTC
.,.,TRBJ2-2,TRBV12-3/TRBV12-4,CASRPALGTNTGELFF,TGTGCCAGCAGGCCGGCTCTGGGGACGAACACCGGGGAGCTGTTTTTT
.,.,TRBJ2-5,TRBV29-1,CSLWDYQETQYF,TGCAGCCTCTGGGACTACCAAGAGACCCAGTACTTC
few,.,TRBJ1-1,TRBV29-1,CSVGSRDQGPVAFF,TGCAGCGTTGGGAGCCGGGACCAGGGACCCGTAGCTTTCTTT
few,.,TRBJ2-4,TRBV4-1,CASSQDMPTNIQYF,TGCGCCAGCAGCCAAGATATGCCGACAAACATTCAGTACTTC
many,TRBD1,TRBJ2-1,TRBV7-3,CASSLPGQDFLVNEQFF,TGTGCCAGCAGCCTCCCGGGACAGGATTTCTTGGTTAATGAGCAGTTCTTC
many,.,TRBJ1-2,TRBV5-6,CASSFGRFGGDYGYTF,TGTGCCAGCAGCTTCGGCCGCTTTGGTGGGGACTATGGCTACACCTTC
.,TRBD1,TRBJ2-7,TRBV7-6,CASSLDGTGKYEQYF,TGTGCCAGCAGCTTAGATGGGACAGGGAAATACGAGCAGTACTTC
few,.,TRBJ1-1,TRBV7-9,CASSWGTTNTEAFF,TGTGCCAGCAGCTGGGGGACCACGAACACTGAAGCTTTCTTT